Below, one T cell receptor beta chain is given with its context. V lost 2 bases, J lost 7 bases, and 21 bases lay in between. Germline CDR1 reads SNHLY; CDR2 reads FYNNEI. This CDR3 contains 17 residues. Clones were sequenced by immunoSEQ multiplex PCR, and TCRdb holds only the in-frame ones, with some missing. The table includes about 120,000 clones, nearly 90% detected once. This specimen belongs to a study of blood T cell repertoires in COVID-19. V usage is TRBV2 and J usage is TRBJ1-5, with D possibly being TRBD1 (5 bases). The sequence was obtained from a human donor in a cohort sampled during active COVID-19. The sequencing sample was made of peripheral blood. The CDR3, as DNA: TGTGCCAGCAGTGAACAGGGAGGAGGAACCGCAGGACAGCCCCAGCATTTT. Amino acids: CASSEQGGGTAGQPQHF.